What follows is one T cell receptor (beta chain) and its context. What it binds is unknown. Germline values: CDR1 SGDLS, CDR2 YYNGEE. With 2 bases clipped from V and 6 bases from J, the junction kept 6 bases outside the gene matches. The CDR3 extends over 15 amino acids. The record originates from a study of shared clonotypes between healthy human individuals. Overall study results and limits: Naive subsets generally exceeded memory subsets in estimated richness. The diversity represented, both genetic and in exposure history, was limited by few donors. Donor clonotype sharing was expected to depend on sequencing depth.

Sequencing was performed with immunoSEQ multiplex PCR; in TCRdb, only in-frame clones are kept and a portion is missing. The sample consists of roughly 2,000,000 clones, about 95% of them appearing once. Naive CD8 cells lacked CD45RO, underwent positive selection for CCR7 and left out terminally differentiated effector memory CD45RA+ cells. Everyone who donated was a Caucasian adult who lived in Nashville, Tennessee. The V gene is TRBV9, the J gene TRBJ2-2; 8 bases agree with TRBD1. This TCR was sampled from a man between 18 and 35 years old in good health. The sequenced sample consisted of naive CD8+ T cells sorted from blood. CDR3 bases: TGTGCCAGCAGCGTCGGACAGGGTGACGCCGGGGAGCTGTTTTTT. It is translated as CASSVGQGDAGELFF.